Presented here are 30 T cell receptor beta chains from one specimen sequenced in a study of response to subunit inactivated influenza vaccine. A single record per CDR3 protein comes from TCRdb applying MiXCR to the RT-PCR reads. The sample has about half a million distinct CDR3 sequences, around 9.9% seen once. Sequencing was performed on PBMCs from blood, taken more than 35 days after vaccination. The receptors were gathered from a man in his fifties or sixties who received an inactivated influenza vaccine.

V is TRBV29-1 and J is TRBJ1-1, with 10 nucleotides matching TRBD1. The germline gives CDR1 SQVTM, CDR2 ANQGSEA. Trimming took 6 bases from V and 0 from J; bases not matched to a gene: 4. The CDR3 totals 14 residues. As DNA, the CDR3 is TGCAGCGTGGACAGGGGGGCCGTGAACACTGAAGCTTTCTTT. Translating it yields CSVDRGAVNTEAFF.

The rearrangement links TRBV7-8 to TRBJ2-3; a weak D match, TRBD1 (5 bases). Trimming stripped 3 bases from V and 1 base from J, with 11 bases between. Germline CDR1 reads SGHVS; CDR2 reads FQNEAQ. This CDR3 comprises 15 residues. The chain's CDR3 is CASSLRGQGTDTQYF. The CDR3 DNA reads TGTGCCAGCAGCTTGCGCGGACAAGGCACAGATACGCAGTATTTT.

V usage is TRBV12-3 or TRBV12-4 and J usage is TRBJ2-7; D is unclear. Trimming removed 2 bases at V and 6 bases at J, with 5 bases between. The CDR3 has 11 residues. This CDR3 reads CASSLSIEQYF. Here the CDR3 DNA reads TGTGCCAGCAGTTTATCCATCGAGCAGTACTTC.

This clonotype occurred a few times. The chain uses TRBV5-5 and TRBJ2-1; D is possibly TRBD2 (6 bases). Per germline, CDR1 SGHKS and CDR2 YYEKEE (reference sequence). V lost 1 base to trimming and J lost 2 bases, with 10 bases between them. The CDR3 is 15 residues long. The CDR3 region is CASSLRWEAYNEQFF. The CDR3 DNA follows: TGTGCCAGCAGCTTGCGTTGGGAGGCCTACAATGAGCAGTTCTTC.

This clonotype was seen a few times. The chain links TRBV7-9 to TRBJ2-3, with 11 bases fitting TRBD1. The V segment lost 4 bases and the J segment 1 base; nucleotides outside the gene matches: 4. Germline V gene sequence: CDR1 SEHNR, CDR2 FQNEAQ (reference sequence). This CDR3 has 16 residues. This CDR3 reads CASSSLDRGRTDTQYF. CDR3 sequence (DNA): TGTGCCAGCAGCTCCCTGGACAGGGGGCGCACAGATACGCAGTATTTT.

This clonotype was counted only a few times. The rearrangement uses TRBV5-1 and TRBJ2-7; D not certain. The CDR3 sequence is 16 residues long. CDR1 is SGHRS, CDR2 YFSETQ, per germline. The V gene lost 4 bases and the J gene lost 3 bases, with 20 bases spanning the gap. The CDR3 protein is CASSPHPTGVVYEQYF. CDR3 nucleotide sequence: TGCGCCAGCAGCCCGCACCCGACTGGAGTAGTCTACGAGCAGTACTTC.

Only a few counts were recorded for this clonotype. The chain carries TRBV20-1 and TRBJ2-7; TRBD2 matches 8 bases. J gave up 7 bases and V 5 bases, and 16 bases lay outside the gene matches. Germline V gives CDR1 DFQATT, CDR2 SNEGSKA (reference sequence). This CDR3 spans 15 amino acids. CDR3 sequence (DNA): TGCAGTGCTGCTGGGCAAGCGGGAGTTCGGGGTGAGCAGTACTTC. This encodes CSAAGQAGVRGEQYF.

The sample holds a few counts of this clonotype. The chain couples TRBV24-1 to TRBJ2-7; D is possibly TRBD2 (5 bases). Trimming removed 5 bases from V and 1 base from J, with 11 bases in between. CDR3 length: 14 residues. Germline CDR1 is KGHDR and CDR2 is SFDVKD. CDR3 in DNA: TGTGCCACCAGTGCGCGGGCTGGATCCTACGAGCAGTACTTC. Its translation: CATSARAGSYEQYF.

In regard to this clonotype: The junction departs from germline at one end; a sequencing error may be responsible. The rearrangement uses TRBV7-8 and TRBJ2-7, with TRBD1 matching over 7 bases. Germline V CDR1 and CDR2: SGHVS, FQNEAQ. The CDR3 has 14 amino acids. CDR3 sequence: CASSLSGQAYEQHF. Here the CDR3 DNA reads TGTGCCAGCAGCTTATCCGGACAGGCCTACGAGCAGCACTTC.

This chain joins TRBV5-1 and TRBJ2-5; 7 bases align to TRBD2. The ends lost 5 bases at V and 1 base at J; junction bases unmatched: 5. The CDR3 extends over 14 amino acids. Looked up from germline, CDR1 is SGHRS and CDR2 is YFSETQ. The CDR3 DNA is TGCGCCAGCAGATCGTCTAGCGGCCAAGAGACCCAGTACTTC. Translated: CASRSSSGQETQYF. The full variable domain, rest sourced from reference TRBV5-1 and TRBJ2-5, is KAGVTQTPRYLIKTRGQQVTLSCSPISGHRSVSWYQQTPGQGLQFLFEYFSETQRNKGNFPGRFSGRQFSNSRSEMNVSTLELGDSALYLCASRSSSGQETQYFGPGTRLLVL.

This clonotype was seen a few times. V is TRBV20-1 and J is TRBJ2-7; D tentatively fits TRBD1 or TRBD2 (5 bases each). The CDR3 is 14 residues long. The ends were cut back, 5 bases at V and 0 bases at J, with 14 bases in the middle. The germline V gene encodes CDR1 DFQATT and CDR2 SNEGSKA (reference sequence). The CDR3 reads CSARTRDHSYEQYF. DNA of the CDR3: TGCAGTGCTCGCACCAGGGACCACTCCTACGAGCAGTACTTC.

This clonotype was counted only a few times. The chain employs TRBV21-1 and TRBJ2-7; the DNA was not compared with TRBD2, the D call given in the table. TRBV21-1 corresponds to a pseudogene. The CDR3 contains 16 residues. The CDR3 loop is CASSNLELAASYEQYF. In DNA, the CDR3 is TGTGCCAGCAGCAATCTGGAACTAGCGGCCTCCTACGAGCAGTACTTC.

The genes are TRBV6-1 and TRBJ1-5; possible D gene TRBD1, 6 bases. CDR1 is MNHNS, CDR2 SASEGT, per germline. V lost 2 bases and J 9 bases, leaving 17 bases between the germline ends. This CDR3 spans 15 amino acids. The CDR3 DNA follows: TGTGCCAGCAGTGAAATAACAGGGACCCACCGGCCCCAGCATTTT. It is translated as CASSEITGTHRPQHF.

This clonotype was detected only a few times. This chain joins TRBV29-1 and TRBJ2-7, with 9 bases aligning to TRBD1. The CDR3 totals 13 residues. With 2 bases clipped from V and 3 bases from J, the junction kept 2 bases outside the gene matches. CDR1 and CDR2 (germline): SQVTM, ANQGSEA. The CDR3 here is CSVELDRGYEQYF. The CDR3 region has the DNA TGCAGCGTTGAATTGGACAGGGGCTACGAGCAGTACTTC.

The chain uses TRBV20-1 and TRBJ2-5, with 7 bases lining up with TRBD1. The CDR3 totals 15 residues. Germline CDR1 and CDR2: DFQATT and SNEGSKA (reference sequence). V shed 6 bases, J shed 5 bases, and the junction held 15 bases outside the gene matches. The CDR3 nucleotides are TGCAGTGCCGGGGCCCCCAGGACAGGAAGGGAGACCCAGTACTTC. Amino acid sequence: CSAGAPRTGRETQYF.

This clonotype was seen only a few times. The rearrangement links TRBV5-1 to TRBJ2-5, with 8 bases fitting TRBD1. With V trimmed by 4 bases and J by 5 bases, 10 bases remained unmatched. The CDR3 length is 15 residues. Germline loops: CDR1 SGHRS, CDR2 YFSETQ. This chain's CDR3 is CASSGSGTGGETQYF. For the CDR3, the DNA is TGCGCCAGCAGCGGATCCGGGACAGGCGGCGAGACCCAGTACTTC.

This clonotype was seen repeatedly, ten times or more. This sequence joins TRBV29-1 and TRBJ1-5, with D tentatively TRBD1 (6 bases). The CDR3 is made up of 14 amino acids. Trimming pared 4 bases from V and 1 base from J, leaving 11 bases between. The germline gives CDR1 SQVTM, CDR2 ANQGSEA. The CDR3 DNA reads as TGCAGCGTTGCAGGGGAGGCGAGCAATCAGCCCCAGCATTTT. Amino acids: CSVAGEASNQPQHF.

This clonotype showed up just a few times. This chain links TRBV20-1 with TRBJ1-2; 7 nucleotides agree with TRBD1. Germline CDR1 DFQATT, CDR2 SNEGSKA (reference sequence). This CDR3 spans 12 amino acids. Losses at the gene ends were 4 bases for V and 4 bases for J; bases not matched to a gene: 3. The CDR3 nucleotides read TGCAGTGCTACCAGGGGGAGCTATGGCTACACCTTC. Translated, it gives CSATRGSYGYTF.

This clonotype was picked up a small number of times. The chain carries TRBV7-9 and TRBJ2-1; 8 positions match TRBD2. V dropped 6 bases and J dropped 9; count of bases not matched to a gene: 10. The CDR3 has 14 amino acids. Germline CDR1 and CDR2: SEHNR and FQNEAQ (reference sequence). The CDR3 here is CASRTGTRDSEQFF. The CDR3 DNA reads TGTGCCAGCAGGACCGGGACTAGGGACTCTGAGCAGTTCTTC. The full variable domain, with the rest looked up from reference TRBV7-9 and TRBJ2-1, is DTGVSQNPRHKITKRGQNVTFRCDPISEHNRLYWYRQTLGQGPEFLTYFQNEAQLEKSRLLSDRFSAERPKGSFSTLEIQRTEQGDSAMYLCASRTGTRDSEQFFGPGTRLTVL.

This chain uses TRBV5-1 with TRBJ1-1; 8 nucleotides line up with TRBD1. Germline V lookup: CDR1 SGHRS, CDR2 YFSETQ. This CDR3 comprises 15 residues. Trimming removed 5 bases from V and 4 bases from J; junction bases left unmatched: 10. The CDR3 region is CASRRRQGMSTEAFF. The CDR3 nucleotides read TGCGCCAGCAGGCGTAGACAGGGGATGAGCACTGAAGCTTTCTTT. The full variable domain, its missing parts supplied by reference TRBV5-1 and TRBJ1-1, is KAGVTQTPRYLIKTRGQQVTLSCSPISGHRSVSWYQQTPGQGLQFLFEYFSETQRNKGNFPGRFSGRQFSNSRSEMNVSTLELGDSALYLCASRRRQGMSTEAFFGQGTRLTVV.

This clonotype was seen repeatedly, ten times or more. The genes are TRBV6-5 and TRBJ1-1; the D is unclear. Deletions cut 3 bases from V and 2 bases from J, with 13 bases between. This CDR3 comprises 15 residues. Germline lookup yields CDR1 MNHEY and CDR2 SVGAGI. DNA for the CDR3: TGTGCCAGCAGTTATGGACCCACCGGTAACACTGAAGCTTTCTTT. Protein product: CASSYGPTGNTEAFF.

This clonotype was counted a few times. V gene TRBV20-1 combines with J gene TRBJ2-7, with no clear D. Trimming pared 3 bases from V and 7 bases from J, leaving 10 bases between. Germline V gene data show CDR1 as DFQATT and CDR2 as SNEGSKA (reference sequence). The CDR3 sequence is 11 residues long. CDR3 DNA sequence: TGCAGTGCTAGTAAGATCCGGGAGCAGTACTTC. This gives the protein CSASKIREQYF.

This clonotype was seen only a few times. CDR3 sequence: CASSSGGSGRYEQYF. The CDR3 DNA sequence: TGTGCCAGCAGCTCGGGGGGGTCCGGACGGTACGAGCAGTACTTC. The chain is built from TRBV7-2 and TRBJ2-7, with 8 bases fitting TRBD2. Germline V CDR1 and CDR2: SGHTA, FQGNSA. The CDR3 runs to 15 residues. With V trimmed by 4 bases and J by 4 bases, 9 bases remained unmatched.

This clonotype showed up many times. The rearrangement links TRBV12-3 or TRBV12-4 to TRBJ2-2, with D unclear. The V gene lost 6 bases and the J gene lost 0 bases, with 8 bases spanning the gap. This CDR3 spans 14 amino acids. The CDR3 spells CASSLAANTGELFF. As DNA, the CDR3 is TGTGCCAGCAGCTTGGCCGCGAACACCGGGGAGCTGTTTTTT.

The rearrangement links TRBV6-5 to TRBJ1-6; tentatively, D is TRBD1 (6 bases). The CDR3 contains 18 residues. CDR1 MNHEY and CDR2 SVGAGI come from the germline V gene. V lost 0 bases, J lost 0 bases, and 12 bases lay in between. Here the CDR3 DNA reads TGTGCCAGCAGTTACTCTTTCGGAGGGGGCTCCTATAATTCACCCCTCCACTTT. Its protein product is CASSYSFGGGSYNSPLHF.

In its sample, this clonotype was seen a few times. The chain links TRBV11-1 to TRBJ1-1; unclear D gene. Trimming took 5 bases from V and 0 from J, leaving 25 bases between them. Looked up from germline, CDR1 is SGHAT and CDR2 is FQDESV (reference sequence). The CDR3 has 19 amino acids. CDR3 sequence reads: CASSHPRLRTFTLNTEAFF. Written as DNA, the CDR3 is TGTGCCAGCAGCCACCCTAGATTGAGGACCTTCACTTTGAACACTGAAGCTTTCTTT.

This clonotype was counted between two and nine times. The chain couples TRBV12-3 or TRBV12-4 to TRBJ2-3; 13 nucleotides agree with TRBD2. The CDR3 spans 15 residues. Trimming cost V 6 bases and J 4 bases; bases outside gene matches: 4. CDR3 residues: CASRLLAGGPDTQYF. The CDR3 DNA sequence: TGTGCCAGCAGACTACTAGCGGGAGGGCCAGATACGCAGTATTTT.

This clonotype was observed a handful of times. The V call is TRBV9, the J call TRBJ2-2; D unclear. CDR1 and CDR2 (germline): SGDLS, YYNGEE. V was clipped by 0 bases and J by 2 bases, with 11 bases between them. This CDR3 contains 16 residues. CDR3 DNA: TGTGCCAGCAGCGTAGGAAGACCCTCTAACACCGGGGAGCTGTTTTTT. This encodes CASSVGRPSNTGELFF.

The chain recombines TRBV6-4 with TRBJ2-1, with 10 bases fitting TRBD2. Losses at the gene ends were 5 bases for V and 11 bases for J; bases not matched to a gene: 24. CDR3 length equals 19 residues. In germline, CDR1 is MRHNA, CDR2 SNTAGT. CDR3 protein: CASSTLATSGRDPGRKQFF. The CDR3 bases are TGTGCCAGCAGTACTCTCGCGACTAGCGGGCGTGACCCCGGCCGTAAGCAGTTCTTC.

This chain joins TRBV7-2 and TRBJ2-7; 11 bases match TRBD2. The CDR3 is made up of 15 amino acids. The germline CDR1 and CDR2 sequences are SGHTA and FQGNSA. V gave up 2 bases and J gave up 4 bases; unmatched junction bases: 4. CDR3 nucleotide sequence: TGTGCCAGCAGCTTACTAGCGGGGGGCCTATACGAGCAGTACTTC. As protein: CASSLLAGGLYEQYF.